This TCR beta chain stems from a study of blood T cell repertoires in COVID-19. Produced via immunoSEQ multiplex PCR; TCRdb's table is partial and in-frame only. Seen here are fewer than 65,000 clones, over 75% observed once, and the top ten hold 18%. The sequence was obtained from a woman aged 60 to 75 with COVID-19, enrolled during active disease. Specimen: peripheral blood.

The CDR3, as DNA: TGCAGCGTTGAACCGGGCTACAATGAGCAGTTCTTC. Translating gives CSVEPGYNEQFF. The chain combines TRBV29-1 with TRBJ2-1; no firm D call. From germline, CDR1 is SQVTM and CDR2 ANQGSEA. This CDR3 region has 12 residues. Trimming pared 2 bases from V and 3 bases from J, leaving 5 bases between.